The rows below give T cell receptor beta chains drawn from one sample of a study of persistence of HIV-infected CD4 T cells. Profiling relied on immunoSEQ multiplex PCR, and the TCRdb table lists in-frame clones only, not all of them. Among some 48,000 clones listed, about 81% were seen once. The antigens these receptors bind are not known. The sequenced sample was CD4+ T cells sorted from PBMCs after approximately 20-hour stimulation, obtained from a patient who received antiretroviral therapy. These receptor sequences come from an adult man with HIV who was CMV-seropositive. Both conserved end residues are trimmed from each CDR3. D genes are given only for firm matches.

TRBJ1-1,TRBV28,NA,ASSLGWGGTEAF
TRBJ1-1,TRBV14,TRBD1,ASSQLGTGGKTEAF
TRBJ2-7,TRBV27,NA,ASSFIRASSYEQY
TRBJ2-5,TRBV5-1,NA,ASSLVQETQY
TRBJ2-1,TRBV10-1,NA,ASSERDRAGYNEQF
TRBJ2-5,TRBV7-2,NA,ASSLGRGRTETQY
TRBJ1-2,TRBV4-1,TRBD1,ASKKDRQNYGYT
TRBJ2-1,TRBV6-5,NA,ASTAYNEQF
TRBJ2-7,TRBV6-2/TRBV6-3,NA,ASSYVGYEQY
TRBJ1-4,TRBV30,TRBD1,AWSARTGFNEKLF
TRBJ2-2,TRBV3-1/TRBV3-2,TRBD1,ASSRDRANTGELF
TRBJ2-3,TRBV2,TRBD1,ASSLRTGKRTDTQY
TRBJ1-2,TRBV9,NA,ASSLRGVTSTDGYT
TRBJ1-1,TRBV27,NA,ASRRLMNTEAF
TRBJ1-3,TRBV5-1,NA,ASSLGNAYGNTIY
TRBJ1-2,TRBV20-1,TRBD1,SAIDRGSYGYT
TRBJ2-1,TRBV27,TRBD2,ASSLRLAVSNEQF
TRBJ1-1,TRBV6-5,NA,ASRKNTEAF
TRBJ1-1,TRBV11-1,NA,ASSPETGWGTEAF
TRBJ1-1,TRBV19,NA,ASSRGTLNTEAF
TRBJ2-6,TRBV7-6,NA,ASSLRRSGANVLT
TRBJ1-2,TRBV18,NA,ASSPEALLEYGYT
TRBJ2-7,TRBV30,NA,AWTRGTAFGSYEQY